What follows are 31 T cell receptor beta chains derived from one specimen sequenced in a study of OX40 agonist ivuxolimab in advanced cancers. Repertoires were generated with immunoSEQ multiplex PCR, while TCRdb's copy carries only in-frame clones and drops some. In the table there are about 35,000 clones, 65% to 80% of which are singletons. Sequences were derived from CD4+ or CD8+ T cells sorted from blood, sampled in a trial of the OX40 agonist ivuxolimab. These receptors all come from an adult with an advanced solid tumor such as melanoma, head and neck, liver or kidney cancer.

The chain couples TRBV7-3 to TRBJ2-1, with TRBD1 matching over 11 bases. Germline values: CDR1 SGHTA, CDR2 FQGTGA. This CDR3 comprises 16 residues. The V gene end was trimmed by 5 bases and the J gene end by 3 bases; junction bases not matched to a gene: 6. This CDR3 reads CASSPRTGGVYNEQFF. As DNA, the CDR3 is TGTGCCAGCAGCCCCCGGACAGGGGGCGTCTACAATGAGCAGTTCTTC. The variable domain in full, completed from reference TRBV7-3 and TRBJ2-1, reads GAGVSQTPSNKVTEKGKYVELRCDPISGHTALYWYRQSLGQGPEFLIYFQGTGAADDSGLPNDRFFAVRPEGSVSTLKIQRTERGDSAVYLCASSPRTGGVYNEQFFGPGTRLTVL.

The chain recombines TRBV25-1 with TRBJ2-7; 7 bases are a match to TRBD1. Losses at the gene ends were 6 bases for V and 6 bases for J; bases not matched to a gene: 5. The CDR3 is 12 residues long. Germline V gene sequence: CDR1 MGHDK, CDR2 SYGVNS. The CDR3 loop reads CASRRQGAEQYF. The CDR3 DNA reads TGTGCCAGCAGGCGACAGGGAGCCGAGCAGTACTTC.

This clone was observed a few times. The DNA of the CDR3 is TGCGCCAGCAGCCAAGATTTGACAGGGTTCGATACGCAGTATTTT. This codes for CASSQDLTGFDTQYF. This chain links TRBV4-1 with TRBJ2-3, with 7 bases identical to TRBD1. Trimming cost V 0 bases and J 6 bases; bases outside gene matches: 6. Per germline, CDR1 MGHRA and CDR2 YSYEKL. CDR3 size: 15 residues.

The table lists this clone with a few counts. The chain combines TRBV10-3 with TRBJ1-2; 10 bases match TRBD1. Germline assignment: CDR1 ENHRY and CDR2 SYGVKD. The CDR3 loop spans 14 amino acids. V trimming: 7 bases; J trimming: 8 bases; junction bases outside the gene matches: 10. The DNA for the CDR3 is TGTGCCATCACCCCGGGGGGGACAGGGGTCGGCTACACCTTC. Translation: CAITPGGTGVGYTF.

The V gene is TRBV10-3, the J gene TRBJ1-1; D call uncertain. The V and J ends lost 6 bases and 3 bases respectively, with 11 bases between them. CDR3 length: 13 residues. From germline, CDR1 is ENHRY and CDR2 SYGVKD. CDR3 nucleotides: TGTGCCATCAGACCTCAGGTCGACACTGAAGCTTTCTTT. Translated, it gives CAIRPQVDTEAFF.

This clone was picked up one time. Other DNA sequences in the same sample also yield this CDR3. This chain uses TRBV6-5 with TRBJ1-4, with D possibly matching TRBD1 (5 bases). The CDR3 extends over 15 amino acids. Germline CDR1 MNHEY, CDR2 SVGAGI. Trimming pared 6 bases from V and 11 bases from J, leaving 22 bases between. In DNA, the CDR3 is TGTGCCAGCAGCCACGGGGGATGGACCCCCACGAAACTGTTTTTT. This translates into CASSHGGWTPTKLFF.

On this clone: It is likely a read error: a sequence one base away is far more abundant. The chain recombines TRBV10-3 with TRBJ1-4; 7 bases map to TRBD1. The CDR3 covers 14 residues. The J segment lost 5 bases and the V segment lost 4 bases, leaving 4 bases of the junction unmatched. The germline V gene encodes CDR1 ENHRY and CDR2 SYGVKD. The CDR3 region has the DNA TGTGCCATCAGTGTGACAGGGCAAAATGAAAAACTGTTTTTT. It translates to CAISVTGQNEKLFF.

This CDR3 is CAIRHTGTANTGELFF. The DNA for the CDR3 is TGTGCCATCAGACATACCGGGACTGCAAACACCGGGGAGCTGTTTTTT. V is TRBV10-3 and J is TRBJ2-2, with D possibly matching TRBD2 (6 bases). Germline CDR1 reads ENHRY; CDR2 reads SYGVKD. The CDR3 length is 16 residues. Trimming left V 6 bases short and J 2 bases short, with 16 bases between.

In DNA form, the CDR3 reads TGTGCCATCAGTGAGGGCAGAGGGAACACTGAAGCTTTCTTT. As protein: CAISEGRGNTEAFF. The chain employs TRBV10-3 and TRBJ1-1; no clear D gene. Germline loops: CDR1 ENHRY, CDR2 SYGVKD. This CDR3 spans 14 amino acids. Trimming cost V 2 bases and J 1 base, with 8 bases left between them.

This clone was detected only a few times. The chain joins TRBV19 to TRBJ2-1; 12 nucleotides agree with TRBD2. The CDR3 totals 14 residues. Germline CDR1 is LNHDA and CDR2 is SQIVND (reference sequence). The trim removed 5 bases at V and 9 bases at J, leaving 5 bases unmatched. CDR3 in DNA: TGTGCCAGTAGTCCTCGACTAGCGGGGGCTGAGCAGTTCTTC. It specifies CASSPRLAGAEQFF.

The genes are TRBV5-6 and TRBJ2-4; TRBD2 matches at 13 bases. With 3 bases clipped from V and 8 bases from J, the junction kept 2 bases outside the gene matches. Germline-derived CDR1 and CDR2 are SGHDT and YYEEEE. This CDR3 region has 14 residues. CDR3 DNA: TGTGCCAGCAGCTCGACTAGCGGGGGGCACATTCAGTACTTC. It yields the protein CASSSTSGGHIQYF.

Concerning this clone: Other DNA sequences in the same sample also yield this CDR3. The CDR3 region is CASGGTSGANVLTF. CDR3 nucleotide sequence: TGTGCCTCCGGGGGAACCTCTGGGGCCAACGTCCTGACTTTC. This chain joins TRBV6-6 and TRBJ2-6, with D perhaps TRBD2 (6 bases). The germline V gene encodes CDR1 MNHNY and CDR2 SVGAGI (reference sequence). The CDR3 length is 14 residues. Trimming removed 11 bases from V and 0 bases from J, with 11 bases in between.

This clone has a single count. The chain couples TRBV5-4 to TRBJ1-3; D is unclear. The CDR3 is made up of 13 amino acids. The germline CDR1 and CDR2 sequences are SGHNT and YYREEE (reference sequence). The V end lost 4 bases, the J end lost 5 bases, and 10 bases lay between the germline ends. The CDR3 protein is CASSQDTRNTIYF. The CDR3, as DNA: TGTGCCAGCAGCCAAGATACAAGAAACACCATATATTTT.

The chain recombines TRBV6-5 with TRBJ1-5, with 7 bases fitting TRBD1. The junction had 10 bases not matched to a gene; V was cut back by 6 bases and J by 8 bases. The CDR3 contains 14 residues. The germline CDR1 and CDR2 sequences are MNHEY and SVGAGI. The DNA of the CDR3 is TGTGCCAGCAGGAAGGGAGGGGGCAGGGAGCCCCAGCATTTT. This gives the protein CASRKGGGREPQHF.

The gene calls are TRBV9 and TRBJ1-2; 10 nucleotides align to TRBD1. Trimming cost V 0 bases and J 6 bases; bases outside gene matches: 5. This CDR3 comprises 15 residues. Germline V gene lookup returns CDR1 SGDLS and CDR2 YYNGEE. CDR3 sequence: CASSVGDRGRDGYTF. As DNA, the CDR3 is TGTGCCAGCAGCGTAGGGGACAGGGGTAGGGATGGCTACACCTTC.

The CDR3 protein is CASSTLYSGANVLTF. The CDR3 nucleotides are TGTGCCAGCAGCACCCTCTACTCTGGGGCCAACGTCCTGACTTTC. The V call is TRBV5-6, the J call TRBJ2-6; the D is unclear. V was shortened by 4 bases and J by 0 bases, with 8 bases between the two germline ends. This CDR3 comprises 15 residues. Per the germline V gene, CDR1 is SGHDT and CDR2 is YYEEEE.

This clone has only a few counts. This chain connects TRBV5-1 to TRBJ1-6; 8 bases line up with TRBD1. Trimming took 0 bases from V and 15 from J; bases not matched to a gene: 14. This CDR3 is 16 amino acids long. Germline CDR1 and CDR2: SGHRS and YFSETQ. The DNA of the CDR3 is TGCGCCAGCAGCTTGGGACCGACAGGGGCGAATTCAGTCCTCCACTTT. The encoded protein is CASSLGPTGANSVLHF.

Written as DNA, the CDR3 is TGTGCCAGCAGTCTAGGACAGGGGGCGGCCGGGGAGCTGTTTTTT. It specifies CASSLGQGAAGELFF. V is TRBV25-1 and J is TRBJ2-2; 11 nucleotides align to TRBD1. Germline-derived CDR1 and CDR2 are MGHDK and SYGVNS. There are 15 residues in the CDR3. The V and J ends lost 5 bases and 6 bases, in that order; junction bases with no gene match: 5.

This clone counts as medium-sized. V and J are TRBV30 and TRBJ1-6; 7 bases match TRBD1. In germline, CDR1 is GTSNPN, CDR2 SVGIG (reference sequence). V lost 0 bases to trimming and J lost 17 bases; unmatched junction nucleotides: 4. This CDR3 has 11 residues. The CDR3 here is CAWSVSRGIHF. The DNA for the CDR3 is TGTGCCTGGAGTGTAAGCAGGGGGATCCACTTT.

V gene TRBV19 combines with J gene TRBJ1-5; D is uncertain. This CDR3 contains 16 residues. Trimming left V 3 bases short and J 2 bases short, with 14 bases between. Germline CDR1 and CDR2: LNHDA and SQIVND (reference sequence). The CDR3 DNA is TGTGCCAGTAGTATCGTTTCGGGTTTAGGCAATCAGCCCCAGCATTTT. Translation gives CASSIVSGLGNQPQHF.

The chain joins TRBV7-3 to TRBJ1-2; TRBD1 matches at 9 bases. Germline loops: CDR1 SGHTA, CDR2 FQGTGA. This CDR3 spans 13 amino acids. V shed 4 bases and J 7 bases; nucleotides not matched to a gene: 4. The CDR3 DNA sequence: TGTGCCAGCAGCTGGGGACAGGGCTTTGGCTACACCTTC. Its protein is CASSWGQGFGYTF.

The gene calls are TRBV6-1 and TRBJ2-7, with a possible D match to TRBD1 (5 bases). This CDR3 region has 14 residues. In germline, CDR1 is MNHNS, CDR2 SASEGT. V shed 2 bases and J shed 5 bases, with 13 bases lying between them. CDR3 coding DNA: TGTGCCAGCAGTGAATCGTCTATCAGGGACGAGCAGTACTTC. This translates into CASSESSIRDEQYF.

CDR3: CASSLGSTGKQEQYF. Here the CDR3 DNA reads TGCGCCAGCAGCTTGGGGTCAACAGGGAAACAAGAGCAGTACTTC. The chain links TRBV5-1 to TRBJ2-7; perhaps TRBD1 as D (6 bases). The CDR3 has 15 amino acids. Germline assignment: CDR1 SGHRS and CDR2 YFSETQ. The V end was cut by 0 bases, the J end by 7 bases, with 17 bases between.

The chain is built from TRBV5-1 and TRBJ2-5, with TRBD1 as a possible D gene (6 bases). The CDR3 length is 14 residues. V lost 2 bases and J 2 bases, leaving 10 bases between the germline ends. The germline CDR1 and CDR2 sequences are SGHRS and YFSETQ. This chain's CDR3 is CASSFGTQQETQYF. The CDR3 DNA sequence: TGCGCCAGCAGCTTTGGGACACAACAAGAGACCCAGTACTTC.

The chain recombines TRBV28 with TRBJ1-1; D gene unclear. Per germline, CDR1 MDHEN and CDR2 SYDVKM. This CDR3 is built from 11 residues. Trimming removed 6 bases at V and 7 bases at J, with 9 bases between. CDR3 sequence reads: CASSDGYEAFF. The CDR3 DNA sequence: TGTGCCAGCAGCGACGGGTATGAAGCTTTCTTT.

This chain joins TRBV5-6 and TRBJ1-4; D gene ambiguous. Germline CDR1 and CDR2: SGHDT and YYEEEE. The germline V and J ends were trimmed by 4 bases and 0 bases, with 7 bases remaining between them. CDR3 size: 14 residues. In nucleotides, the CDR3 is TGTGCCAGCAGCAAACACCCAACTAATGAAAAACTGTTTTTT. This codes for CASSKHPTNEKLFF.

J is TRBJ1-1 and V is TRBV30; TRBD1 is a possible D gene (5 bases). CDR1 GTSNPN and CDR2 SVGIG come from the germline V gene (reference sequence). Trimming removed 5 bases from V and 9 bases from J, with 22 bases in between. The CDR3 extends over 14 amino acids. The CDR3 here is CAWSHLGRTLQAFF. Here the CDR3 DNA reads TGTGCCTGGTCTCATCTGGGACGGACTCTCCAAGCTTTCTTT.

The CDR3 spells CASRRDYQTGELFF. CDR3 coding DNA: TGTGCCAGCAGACGGGACTATCAGACCGGGGAGCTGTTTTTT. The rearrangement joins TRBV6-5 to TRBJ2-2, with 7 positions matching TRBD2. The CDR3 extends over 14 amino acids. CDR1 MNHEY and CDR2 SVGAGI come from the germline V gene. J gave up 5 bases and V 6 bases, and 6 bases lay outside the gene matches.

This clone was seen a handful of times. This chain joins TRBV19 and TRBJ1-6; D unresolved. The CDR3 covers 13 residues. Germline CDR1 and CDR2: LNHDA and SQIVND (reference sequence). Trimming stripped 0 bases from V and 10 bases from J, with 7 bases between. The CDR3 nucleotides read TGTGCCAGTAGTATAGAGGTGAGGTCACCCCTCCACTTT. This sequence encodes CASSIEVRSPLHF.

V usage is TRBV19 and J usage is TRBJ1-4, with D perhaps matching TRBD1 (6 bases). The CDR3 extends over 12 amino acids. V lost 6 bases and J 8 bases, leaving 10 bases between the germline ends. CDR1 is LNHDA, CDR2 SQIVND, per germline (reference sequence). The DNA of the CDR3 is TGTGCCAGTAGGCGACAGGAGGAAAAACTGTTTTTT. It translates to CASRRQEEKLFF.

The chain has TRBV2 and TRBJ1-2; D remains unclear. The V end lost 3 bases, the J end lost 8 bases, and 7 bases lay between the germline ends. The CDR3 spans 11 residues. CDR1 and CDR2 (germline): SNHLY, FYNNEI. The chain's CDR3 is CASSDFGGYTF. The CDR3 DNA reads TGTGCCAGCAGTGATTTCGGGGGCTACACCTTC. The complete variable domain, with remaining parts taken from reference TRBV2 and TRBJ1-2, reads EPEVTQTPSHQVTQMGQEVILRCVPISNHLYFYWYRQILGQKVEFLVSFYNNEISEKSEIFDDQFSVERPDGSNFTLKIRSTKLEDSAMYFCASSDFGGYTFGSGTRLTVV.